This T cell receptor beta chain was captured by sequencing in a study of shared clonotypes between healthy human individuals. On the study more broadly: Researchers assigned three CD4 naive, three CD4 memory, two CD8 naive and one CD8 memory plate to each donor. General study results and limits: Only a few donors were included, so the genetic and exposure-history diversity represented was limited. Clonotype sharing among donors, it was expected, would be affected by sequencing depth.

With regard to this clone: Its antigen remains unknown.

Data came from immunoSEQ multiplex PCR; TCRdb stores just in-frame clones and leaves some out. Of around 2,000,000 clones in the sample, approximately 94% were seen once. In the naive CD8 group, cells lacked CD45RO and were positively selected for CCR7, so terminally differentiated effector memory CD45RA+ cells were left out. CDR3 length equals 16 residues. The J segment lost 3 bases and the V segment lost 3 bases, leaving 10 bases of the junction unmatched. Germline loops: CDR1 MGHRA, CDR2 YSYEKL. The chain links TRBV4-1 to TRBJ2-7, with 8 positions matching TRBD1. Material for sequencing was naive CD8+ T cells sorted from blood. This sequence was found in a man younger than 35 in good health. The CDR3 DNA sequence: TGCGCCAGCAGCCATCACCCAGGGGGCGGGTTCTACGAGCAGTACTTC. It is translated as CASSHHPGGGFYEQYF.